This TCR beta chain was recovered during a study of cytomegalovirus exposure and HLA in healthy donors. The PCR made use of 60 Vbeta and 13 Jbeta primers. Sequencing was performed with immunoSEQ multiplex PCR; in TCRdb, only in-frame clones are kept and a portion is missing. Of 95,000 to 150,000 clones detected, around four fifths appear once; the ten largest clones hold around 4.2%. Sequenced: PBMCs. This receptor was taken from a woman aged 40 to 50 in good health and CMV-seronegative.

The CDR3 loop reads CASSLAGTPSLYEQYF. CDR3 coding DNA: TGTGCCAGCAGCTTAGCCGGGACACCTTCACTCTACGAGCAGTACTTC. The chain carries TRBV7-2 and TRBJ2-7; a weak D match, TRBD1 (6 bases). The CDR3 totals 16 residues. The V end was cut by 0 bases, the J end by 3 bases, with 15 bases between. Germline-derived CDR1 and CDR2 are SGHTA and FQGNSA.